The clone carrying this TCR beta chain occurred once. These data come from a study of OX40 agonist ivuxolimab in advanced cancers. The protocol was immunoSEQ multiplex PCR, while the TCRdb copy is restricted to in-frame clones and leaves out a portion. The sample lists approximately 77,000 clones, about 80% occurring once. V was trimmed by 6 bases and J by 2 bases, leaving 14 bases between them. The CDR3 totals 14 residues. Germline loops: CDR1 SNHLY, CDR2 FYNNEI. Peripheral blood came from all dose cohorts at three timepoints. V usage is TRBV2 and J usage is TRBJ2-7; a weak D match, TRBD1 (6 bases). The sequences come from CD4+ or CD8+ T cells sorted from blood, collected in a trial of the OX40 agonist ivuxolimab. The receptor's source is an adult with an advanced solid tumor such as melanoma, head and neck, liver or kidney cancer. The CDR3 DNA is TGTGCCAGCAGCTATGACAGGTGGACCTACGAGCAGTACTTC. It codes for CASSYDRWTYEQYF.